The 22 T cell receptor beta chains below all came from one sample that was sequenced in a study of T cells in women clearing cervical HPV infection. Some clones are missing from TCRdb's copy, which holds only in-frame ones; the method was immunoSEQ multiplex PCR. The sample has tens of thousands of clones. Sequenced: blood buffy coat. These receptors all come from a woman aged 18-69 years with a cervical HPV16 infection that either progressed to CIN3+ or cleared (not recorded which).

Notes on this clone: The read terminates 3 residues before the CDR3 end, so the remaining end is supplied by the germline J gene. This chain joins TRBV7-2 and TRBJ1-6; the match to TRBD1 covers 10 bases. Germline V gene data show CDR1 as SGHTA and CDR2 as FQGNSA. The CDR3 sequence is 17 residues long. The CDR3 is CASSLAGTGAPLSSLHF. CDR3 DNA (partial): TGTGCCAGCAGCTTAGCCGGGACAGGGGCCCCGTTGAGTTCC. Variable domain in full (rest from reference TRBV7-2 and TRBJ1-6): GAGVSQSPSNKVTEKGKDVELRCDPISGHTALYWYRQSLGQGLEFLIYFQGNSAPDKSGLPSDRFSAERTGGSVSTLTIQRTQQEDSAVYLCASSLAGTGAPLSSLHFGNGTRLTVT.

Frequency places this clone as medium-sized. The read comes to an end 3 residues before the CDR3 does, leaving the germline J gene to fill in the end. The V call is TRBV29-1, the J call TRBJ1-2; weak D call: TRBD1 (6 bases). Trimming took 6 bases from V and 1 from J, leaving 18 bases between them. The CDR3 sequence is 15 residues long. Germline loops: CDR1 SQVTM, CDR2 ANQGSEA. The part of the CDR3 DNA that was read is TGCAGCGTCGGGATACCTGGACAGATTAACTATGGC. Its translation is CSVGIPGQINYG. The whole CDR3 protein reads CSVGIPGQINYGYTF.

As concerns this clone: Read coverage stops 3 residues before the CDR3 terminus; the germline J gene supplies the remainder. This chain joins TRBV20-1 and TRBJ2-3, with TRBD2 matching 9 bases. CDR1 and CDR2 from the germline V gene are DFQATT and SNEGSKA (reference sequence). CDR3 length: 15 amino acids. V was pared by 0 bases and J by 4 bases, with 5 bases of the junction left unmatched. The CDR3 reads CSARDPASGADTQYF. The CDR3 bases that were read are TGCAGTGCTAGAGATCCAGCTAGCGGGGCAGATACG.

A remark on this clone: Read sequence stops 3 residues before the CDR3 end, and the germline J gene provides the missing end. This chain uses TRBV5-4 with TRBJ2-7; D gene uncertain. CDR3 length: 13 residues. V lost 4 bases, J lost 6 bases, and 14 bases lay in between. Germline CDR1 and CDR2: SGHNT and YYREEE (reference sequence). The CDR3 protein is CASSPNVEAEQYF. CDR3 DNA (partial): TGTGCCAGCAGCCCCAACGTAGAAGCCGAG. Combining the CDR3 with reference TRBV5-4 and TRBJ2-7 gives the whole variable domain ETGVTQSPTHLIKTRGQQVTLRCSSQSGHNTVSWYQQALGQGPQFIFQYYREEENGRGNFPPRFSGLQFPNYSSELNVNALELDDSALYLCASSPNVEAEQYFGPGTRLTVT.

Turning to this clone: The CDR3 end is not reached by the read, which stops 3 residues before it; the germline J gene fills it in. V usage is TRBV4-2 and J usage is TRBJ2-7; 8 bases agree with TRBD2. V lost 0 bases, J lost 2 bases, and 6 bases stayed unmatched. Germline CDR1 and CDR2: LGHNA and YNFKEQ. The CDR3 is made up of 16 amino acids. CDR3 DNA (partial): TGTGCCAGCAGCCAAGATCTAACTAGCGGACCCTACGAG. Amino acids: CASSQDLTSGPYE. The complete CDR3 protein is CASSQDLTSGPYEQYF.

On this clone itself: The missing CDR3 end, 3 residues past where the read stops, is filled in from the germline J gene. The rearrangement uses TRBV20-1 and TRBJ2-3; no definite D call. Trimming removed 3 bases from V and 0 bases from J, with 4 bases in between. The length of the CDR3 is 12 residues. The V gene's germline CDR1 is DFQATT and CDR2 SNEGSKA (reference sequence). CDR3 protein: CSASMSTDTQYF. CDR3 DNA (partial): TGCAGTGCTAGTATGAGCACAGATACG.

The CDR3 DNA, read in part, is TGCGCCAGCAGTACGGCGGGAAACAATGAG. It translates to CASSTAGNNE. The entire CDR3 protein is CASSTAGNNEQFF. This chain joins TRBV10-1 and TRBJ2-1, with a weak D call TRBD2 (6 bases). The read is 3 residues too short to cover the CDR3 end, so that end is filled in from the germline J gene. This CDR3 comprises 13 residues. V gave up 5 bases and J gave up 5 bases, with 10 bases separating them. Germline V gives CDR1 WNHNN, CDR2 SYGVQD (reference sequence).

Comments on this clone: The read finishes 3 residues shy of the CDR3 end, and the germline J gene is used to complete it. V is TRBV5-1 and J is TRBJ1-2; D is undetermined. CDR3 size: 11 residues. Germline V gene sequence: CDR1 SGHRS, CDR2 YFSETQ. CDR3 DNA (partial): TGCGCCAGCAGTTCCATAGGGGGC. Translated: CASSSIGG. The full-length CDR3 reads as CASSSIGGYTF.

As concerns this clone: The CDR3 extends 3 residues past the end of the read, so its final part is completed from the germline J gene. The same CDR3 is also encoded by other DNA sequences in this sample. V gene TRBV6-1 combines with J gene TRBJ1-3, with 7 nucleotides matching TRBD1. Germline CDR1 reads MNHNS; CDR2 reads SASEGT. Trimming removed 4 bases from V and 2 bases from J; junction bases left unmatched: 8. The CDR3 length is 16 residues. The covered CDR3 bases are TGTGCCAGCAGTGGGAGGACAGGCTGGGCTGGAAACACC. This codes for CASSGRTGWAGNT. The CDR3 reads in full as CASSGRTGWAGNTIYF.

About this clone: The observed sequence ends 3 residues before the CDR3 terminus, with the missing tail filled in from the germline J gene. The chain joins TRBV30 to TRBJ2-7; 7 bases match TRBD1. This CDR3 contains 12 residues. The trim removed 0 bases at V and 4 bases at J, leaving 0 bases unmatched. Germline values: CDR1 GTSNPN, CDR2 SVGIG (reference sequence). The CDR3: CAWSVQGYEQYF. Incomplete CDR3 DNA: TGTGCCTGGAGTGTACAGGGGTACGAG.

On this clone itself: The missing CDR3 end, 3 residues past where the read stops, is filled in from the germline J gene. J is TRBJ1-5 and V is TRBV3-1 (or the pseudogene TRBV3-2); D might be TRBD1 (5 bases). Germline V CDR1 and CDR2: LGHDT, YNNKEL (reference sequence). Trimming shortened V by 5 bases and J by 0 bases, and 11 bases separated the two germline ends. The CDR3 is 15 amino acids. The covered CDR3 bases are TGTGCCAGCAGCGGCCCAGGGATTAGCAATCAGCCC. Residues: CASSGPGISNQP. The complete CDR3 reads CASSGPGISNQPQHF.

Remarks on this clone: The read ends 3 residues early relative to the CDR3; the germline J gene fills the gap. V and J are TRBV7-3 and TRBJ2-1; 7 bases are shared with TRBD1. From germline, CDR1 is SGHTA and CDR2 FQGTGA. The ends lost 3 bases at V and 4 bases at J; junction bases unmatched: 9. The CDR3 is made up of 16 amino acids. The CDR3: CASSLMGTEGYNEQFF. The CDR3 bases that were read are TGTGCCAGCAGCTTGATGGGGACAGAGGGGTACAATGAG. Full variable domain (rest looked up from reference TRBV7-3 and TRBJ2-1): GAGVSQTPSNKVTEKGKYVELRCDPISGHTALYWYRQSLGQGPEFLIYFQGTGAADDSGLPNDRFFAVRPEGSVSTLKIQRTERGDSAVYLCASSLMGTEGYNEQFFGPGTRLTVL.

Comment on this clone: The read comes to an end 3 residues before the CDR3 does, leaving the germline J gene to fill in the end. Additional DNA sequences in this sample encode the identical CDR3. This chain uses TRBV20-1 with TRBJ1-4, with TRBD1 identical over 7 bases. From germline, CDR1 is DFQATT and CDR2 SNEGSKA (reference sequence). V gave up 5 bases and J gave up 2 bases; unmatched junction bases: 2. The CDR3 spans 13 residues. The CDR3 bases that were read are TGCAGTGCTCTGACAGGGACTAATGAAAAA. This codes for CSALTGTNEK. The whole CDR3 sequence reads CSALTGTNEKLFF.

With respect to this clone: The sequenced fragment ends 3 residues before the CDR3 boundary, so the rest is inferred from the germline J gene. This chain connects TRBV5-4 to TRBJ1-2; unclear D gene. Germline V CDR1 and CDR2: SGHNT, YYREEE (reference sequence). Trimming removed 3 bases at V and 5 bases at J, with 14 bases between. The CDR3 covers 14 residues. The CDR3 is CASSYPGNRYGYTF. The CDR3 bases that were read are TGTGCCAGCAGCTACCCAGGTAACCGGTATGGC.

Worth noting for this clone: Sequencing ends 3 residues short of the CDR3 end; the germline J gene provides the rest. The V and J genes are TRBV10-1 and TRBJ2-3; 9 bases line up with TRBD1. The trim removed 0 bases at V and 4 bases at J, leaving 5 bases unmatched. This CDR3 is 16 amino acids long. Germline assignment: CDR1 WNHNN and CDR2 SYGVQD (reference sequence). Partial CDR3 DNA: TGCGCCAGCAGTGAGTCCGTAGGACAGGGGTCAGATACG. It codes for CASSESVGQGSDT. The whole CDR3 protein reads CASSESVGQGSDTQYF.

The sequenced part of the CDR3 DNA is TGCAGTGCTAGAGACCGCGCGGCTTCTCGAAACACC. This sequence encodes CSARDRAASRNT. The entire CDR3 reads CSARDRAASRNTIYF. J is TRBJ1-3 and V is TRBV20-1; no firm D call. Read data end 3 residues before the CDR3 end; the end is taken from the germline J gene. Germline CDR1 and CDR2: DFQATT and SNEGSKA (reference sequence). V was clipped by 0 bases and J by 5 bases, with 14 bases between them. The CDR3 runs 15 residues.

Concerning this clone itself: The missing CDR3 end, 3 residues past where the read stops, is filled in from the germline J gene. The chain combines TRBV15 with TRBJ2-5, with a tentative D call TRBD2 (5 bases). The V gene's germline CDR1 is LNHNV and CDR2 YYDKDF (reference sequence). Trimming took 0 bases from V and 2 from J, leaving 10 bases between them. This CDR3 comprises 15 residues. CDR3: CATSRDPGSQETQYF. Incomplete CDR3 DNA: TGTGCCACCAGCAGAGATCCGGGGAGTCAAGAGACC. Based on the CDR3 plus reference TRBV15 and TRBJ2-5, the full variable domain is DAMVIQNPRYQVTQFGKPVTLSCSQTLNHNVMYWYQQKSSQAPKLLFHYYDKDFNNEADTPDNFQSRRPNTSFCFLDIRSPGLGDTAMYLCATSRDPGSQETQYFGPGTRLLVL.

As concerns this clone: The read halts 3 residues ahead of the CDR3 end, with the missing end drawn from the germline J gene. V usage is TRBV11-2 and J usage is TRBJ2-5; 10 bases fit TRBD2. The CDR3 length is 15 residues. Germline CDR1 reads SGHAT; CDR2 reads FQNNGV. V trimming: 5 bases; J trimming: 1 base; junction bases outside the gene matches: 4. The CDR3 DNA, read in part, is TGTGCCAGCAGCCCTGGACTAGCGGCCCAAGAGACC. Translation: CASSPGLAAQET. The CDR3 in its entirety is CASSPGLAAQETQYF. Variable domain in full (rest from reference TRBV11-2 and TRBJ2-5): EAGVAQSPRYKIIEKRQSVAFWCNPISGHATLYWYQQILGQGPKLLIQFQNNGVVDDSQLPKDRFSAERLKGVDSTLKIQPAKLEDSAVYLCASSPGLAAQETQYFGPGTRLLVL.

Remarks on this clone: The read falls 3 residues short of the CDR3 end, and the missing part is taken from the germline J gene. The chain couples TRBV19 to TRBJ1-2, with TRBD1 matching over 10 bases. V lost 5 bases to trimming and J lost 2 bases; unmatched junction nucleotides: 5. Germline values: CDR1 LNHDA, CDR2 SQIVND (reference sequence). CDR3 length: 15 residues. The CDR3 loop is CASSRDRGGNYGYTF. The covered CDR3 bases are TGTGCCAGTAGTCGGGACAGGGGCGGCAACTATGGC.

Concerning this clone: Read sequence stops 3 residues before the CDR3 end, and the germline J gene provides the missing end. This chain joins TRBV2 and TRBJ2-7; TRBD1 matches at 7 bases. V trimming: 6 bases; J trimming: 6 bases; junction bases outside the gene matches: 11. The CDR3 length is 14 residues. In germline, CDR1 is SNHLY, CDR2 FYNNEI. The DNA read from the CDR3 is TGTGCCAGCAGCAAGACAGGGATATCTGCCGAG. It encodes CASSKTGISAE. The whole CDR3 region reads CASSKTGISAEQYF.

Concerning this clone itself: The read finishes 3 residues shy of the CDR3 end, and the germline J gene is used to complete it. The chain combines TRBV11-2 with TRBJ2-2; TRBD2 matches at 10 bases. The germline V gene has CDR1 SGHAT and CDR2 FQNNGV. The CDR3 spans 15 residues. The J segment lost 6 bases and the V segment lost 6 bases, leaving 7 bases of the junction unmatched. The CDR3 is CASRPGLAIPGELFF. CDR3 bases read: TGTGCCAGCAGACCGGGACTAGCGATCCCCGGGGAG. The whole variable domain, filled in from reference TRBV11-2 and TRBJ2-2, reads EAGVAQSPRYKIIEKRQSVAFWCNPISGHATLYWYQQILGQGPKLLIQFQNNGVVDDSQLPKDRFSAERLKGVDSTLKIQPAKLEDSAVYLCASRPGLAIPGELFFGEGSRLTVL.

Notes on this clone: The DNA ends 3 residues before the CDR3 does, and the rest of the CDR3 is filled in from the germline J gene. V usage is TRBV7-9 and J usage is TRBJ1-2; D not resolved. CDR1 is SEHNR and CDR2 is FQNEAQ in the germline V gene (reference sequence). The CDR3 covers 15 residues. V was trimmed by 5 bases and J by 5 bases, leaving 18 bases between them. This CDR3 is CASSLTNSEKYGYTF. The CDR3 DNA, read in part, is TGTGCCAGCAGCCTTACCAACAGTGAAAAGTATGGC. The full variable domain, its missing parts supplied by reference TRBV7-9 and TRBJ1-2, is DTGVSQNPRHKITKRGQNVTFRCDPISEHNRLYWYRQTLGQGPEFLTYFQNEAQLEKSRLLSDRFSAERPKGSFSTLEIQRTEQGDSAMYLCASSLTNSEKYGYTFGSGTRLTVV.